One and the same sample provided the 6 T cell receptor beta chains below, sequenced in a study of shared clonotypes between healthy human individuals. Sequencing was performed with immunoSEQ multiplex PCR; in TCRdb, only in-frame clones are kept and a portion is missing. The sample yields 1,500,000 or so clones, approximately 98.5% seen once. The sequenced material came from naive CD4+ T cells sorted from blood. Subset here: CD45RA+ positively selected. These receptors originate from a man aged 25 to 40 in good health.

The chain uses TRBV10-3 and TRBJ1-3, with D possibly being TRBD1 (5 bases). Germline assignment: CDR1 ENHRY and CDR2 SYGVKD. CDR3 length: 13 residues. V was pared by 8 bases and J by 4 bases, with 12 bases between. The CDR3 region has the DNA TGTGCCATCTGCAAGGGGATAGGAAACACCATATATTTT. Protein product: CAICKGIGNTIYF.

This chain joins TRBV29-1 and TRBJ1-2, with D uncertain. The length of the CDR3 is 15 residues. CDR1 is SQVTM, CDR2 ANQGSEA, per germline. V dropped 4 bases and J dropped 2 bases, with 17 bases sitting between them. CDR3 DNA: TGCAGCGTTGTCTGGCTTGGTGGGGTAAACTATGGCTACACCTTC. This encodes CSVVWLGGVNYGYTF.

This chain links TRBV5-6 with TRBJ2-1, with unresolved D. In germline, CDR1 is SGHDT, CDR2 YYEEEE. The CDR3 is made up of 15 amino acids. Trimming stripped 4 bases from V and 4 bases from J, with 15 bases between. The CDR3 region has the DNA TGTGCCAGCAGCCGAGAAATAGCCACTTACAATGAGCAGTTCTTC. Amino acids: CASSREIATYNEQFF.

This clone appeared a few times. V usage is TRBV4-2 and J usage is TRBJ1-2; 7 positions match TRBD1. CDR1 is LGHNA, CDR2 YNFKEQ, per germline. The CDR3 consists of 13 residues. V gave up 0 bases and J gave up 5 bases; unmatched junction bases: 0. CDR3 sequence reads: CASSQEGQYGYTF. CDR3 sequence (DNA): TGTGCCAGCAGCCAAGAGGGACAGTATGGCTACACCTTC.

The chain has TRBV5-4 and TRBJ2-3, with no clear D. Germline loops: CDR1 SGHNT, CDR2 YYREEE (reference sequence). V lost 2 bases and J 7 bases, leaving 5 bases between the germline ends. The CDR3 is 11 residues long. The CDR3 region has the DNA TGTGCCAGCAGCTTTGCACATACGCAGTATTTT. Translation: CASSFAHTQYF.

The chain uses TRBV27 and TRBJ2-3; unclear D gene. The CDR3 loop spans 12 amino acids. Germline V lookup: CDR1 MNHEY, CDR2 SMNVEV (reference sequence). V lost 4 bases and J 12 bases, leaving 14 bases between the germline ends. The DNA for the CDR3 is TGTGCCAGCAGTTACGACCTCAAACGACAGTATTTT. As protein: CASSYDLKRQYF.